Below, 18 T cell receptor beta chains from the same sample are listed, as sequenced in a study of blood T cell repertoires in COVID-19. Assay: immunoSEQ multiplex PCR; the TCRdb copy retains only in-frame clones and omits some. Here the sample spans about 220,000 clones, approximately 85% being singletons. The specimen was peripheral blood. Receptor source: a woman aged 70-85 years with COVID-19, enrolled during active disease.

There are a few counts of this clone. The chain recombines TRBV7-6 with TRBJ2-1; TRBD2 might be the D (6 bases). The germline CDR1 and CDR2 sequences are SGHVS and FNYEAQ. Trimming pared 3 bases from V and 2 bases from J, leaving 11 bases between. The CDR3 is 15 amino acids. The CDR3 DNA sequence: TGTGCCAGCAGCTTGCTGGGCGGGACCTACAATGAGCAGTTCTTC. It is translated as CASSLLGGTYNEQFF.

The genes are TRBV18 and TRBJ1-6; possible D gene TRBD1, 6 bases. Trimming left V 3 bases short and J 7 bases short, with 13 bases between. CDR3 length: 15 amino acids. Germline assignment: CDR1 KGHSH and CDR2 LQKENI. The CDR3 sequence: CASSPTGTSNSPLHF. CDR3 bases: TGTGCCAGCTCACCTACGGGGACAAGCAATTCACCCCTCCACTTT. The full variable domain, its missing parts supplied by reference TRBV18 and TRBJ1-6, is NAGVMQNPRHLVRRRGQEARLRCSPMKGHSHVYWYRQLPEEGLKFMVYLQKENIIDESGMPKERFSAEFPKEGPSILRIQQVVRGDSAAYFCASSPTGTSNSPLHFGNGTRLTVT.

V and J are TRBV19 and TRBJ1-1; 9 bases fit TRBD1. CDR1 and CDR2 (germline): LNHDA, SQIVND (reference sequence). This CDR3 region has 14 residues. V gave up 5 bases and J gave up 6 bases; unmatched junction bases: 7. The CDR3 DNA is TGTGCCAGTAGTTCCCGGGACAGGGTCCCTGAAGCTTTCTTT. As protein: CASSSRDRVPEAFF.

The CDR3, as DNA: TGCGCCAGCAGCCAAGAGTCGGGGGACTACGAGCAGTACTTC. This codes for CASSQESGDYEQYF. This chain links TRBV4-3 with TRBJ2-7, with TRBD2 as a possible D gene (6 bases). Germline values: CDR1 LGHNA, CDR2 YSLEER. The V gene lost 0 bases and the J gene lost 3 bases, with 9 bases spanning the gap. The CDR3 extends over 14 amino acids.

The chain carries TRBV7-9 and TRBJ2-7, with a possible D match to TRBD1 (6 bases). Germline V gives CDR1 SEHNR, CDR2 FQNEAQ (reference sequence). The CDR3 sequence is 14 residues long. Between the trimmed V and J ends, which lost 5 bases and 3 bases, there was a span of 14 bases. CDR3 DNA: TGTGCCAGCAGCCACCTGGGACAACACTACGAGCAGTACTTC. Its protein is CASSHLGQHYEQYF.

This chain links TRBV29-1 with TRBJ1-1; 7 bases align to TRBD1. The germline CDR1 and CDR2 sequences are SQVTM and ANQGSEA. J gave up 3 bases and V 5 bases, and 9 bases lay outside the gene matches. The CDR3 has 14 amino acids. CDR3 in amino acids: CSVRQGGKHTEAFF. The CDR3 DNA sequence: TGCAGCGTTCGACAGGGAGGTAAGCACACTGAAGCTTTCTTT.

V gene TRBV11-3 combines with J gene TRBJ2-3, with 7 bases lining up with TRBD1. The CDR3 consists of 14 residues. Germline V gene lookup returns CDR1 SGHNT and CDR2 YENEEA. The V segment lost 5 bases and the J segment 3 bases; nucleotides outside the gene matches: 5. In nucleotides, the CDR3 is TGTGCCAGCAGCCCCGGACAGGTAACAGATACGCAGTATTTT. The encoded protein is CASSPGQVTDTQYF.

This clone was detected once. V gene TRBV3-1 (or the pseudogene TRBV3-2) combines with J gene TRBJ1-2; D unclear. The length of the CDR3 is 16 residues. Per germline, CDR1 LGHDT and CDR2 YNNKEL (reference sequence). V was shortened by 1 base and J by 5 bases, with 17 bases between the two germline ends. CDR3 region: CASSQVGIRGLYGYTF. The DNA for the CDR3 is TGTGCCAGCAGCCAAGTAGGGATACGGGGTTTATATGGCTACACCTTC.

The rearrangement joins TRBV19 to TRBJ2-1, with a possible D match to TRBD2 (5 bases). With 7 bases removed from V and 5 bases from J, the gap between germline ends came to 15 bases. Germline CDR1 and CDR2: LNHDA and SQIVND (reference sequence). The CDR3 consists of 14 residues. The CDR3 reads CASTPRREHNEQFF. The DNA of the CDR3 is TGTGCCAGTACCCCCCGCCGGGAACACAATGAGCAGTTCTTC.

The V gene is TRBV19, the J gene TRBJ1-1; 7 bases are a match to TRBD1. The V gene's germline CDR1 is LNHDA and CDR2 SQIVND (reference sequence). The CDR3 contains 14 residues. The V gene end was trimmed by 3 bases and the J gene end by 5 bases; junction bases not matched to a gene: 6. CDR3 DNA: TGTGCCAGTAGTATTCTGACAGGGCAGACTGAAGCTTTCTTT. This codes for CASSILTGQTEAFF.

J is TRBJ2-7 and V is TRBV7-9; 7 bases fit TRBD2. Per the germline V gene, CDR1 is SEHNR and CDR2 is FQNEAQ (reference sequence). This CDR3 region has 14 residues. Losses at the gene ends were 5 bases for V and 0 bases for J; bases not matched to a gene: 4. The CDR3 DNA reads as TGTGCCAGCAGCCAGCGGGACGCCTCCTACGAGCAGTACTTC. This codes for CASSQRDASYEQYF.

Here the CDR3 DNA reads TGCAGCGTAGGGACTAGCGGGAATTACGAGCAGTACTTC. It codes for CSVGTSGNYEQYF. This sequence joins TRBV29-1 and TRBJ2-7; TRBD2 agrees at 13 bases. The CDR3 runs 13 residues. With 6 bases clipped from V and 4 bases from J, the junction kept 3 bases outside the gene matches. Germline CDR1 and CDR2: SQVTM and ANQGSEA.

The rearrangement joins TRBV4-3 to TRBJ2-2; perhaps TRBD2 as D (6 bases). The CDR3 runs to 15 residues. The germline V gene encodes CDR1 LGHNA and CDR2 YSLEER. The germline V and J ends were trimmed by 0 bases and 6 bases, with 11 bases remaining between them. The CDR3 loop is CASSQDPTGAGELFF. CDR3 DNA sequence: TGCGCCAGCAGCCAAGATCCTACGGGGGCCGGGGAGCTGTTTTTT.

The chain employs TRBV20-1 and TRBJ1-1; a possible D gene is TRBD1 (5 bases). This CDR3 spans 12 amino acids. Germline-derived CDR1 and CDR2 are DFQATT and SNEGSKA (reference sequence). V was cut by 3 bases and J by 6 bases, with 11 bases left in between. As DNA, the CDR3 is TGCAGTGCTAGTCCCCGGGACTCTGAAGCTTTCTTT. This sequence encodes CSASPRDSEAFF.

The CDR3 region has the DNA TGTGCCAGCAGCTACTCAATACAGGGAATTTCTGGGGCCAACGTCCTGACTTTC. Amino acid sequence: CASSYSIQGISGANVLTF. The chain has TRBV7-8 and TRBJ2-6, with D perhaps TRBD1 (6 bases). CDR3 size: 18 residues. CDR1 is SGHVS, CDR2 FQNEAQ, per germline. Trimming took 4 bases from V and 1 from J, leaving 17 bases between them.

The rearrangement uses TRBV7-2 and TRBJ1-2; a possible D gene is TRBD1 (5 bases). CDR3 size: 13 residues. Germline loops: CDR1 SGHTA, CDR2 FQGNSA. Trimming removed 5 bases at V and 11 bases at J, with 18 bases between. DNA of the CDR3: TGTGCCAGCAGCCTTGGGAGGGGTATGTGGTACACCTTC. This sequence encodes CASSLGRGMWYTF.

This chain links TRBV7-3 with TRBJ2-7; TRBD2 matches 7 bases. CDR1 and CDR2 from the germline V gene are SGHTA and FQGTGA. This CDR3 spans 14 amino acids. After removal of 5 bases from V and 4 bases from J, the junction contained 8 bases not matched to a gene. CDR3 nucleotide sequence: TGTGCCAGCAGCCGCGGGGGAGGGGATTACGAGCAGTACTTC. Translating gives CASSRGGGDYEQYF.

The chain joins TRBV27 to TRBJ1-2, with no clear D. The germline gives CDR1 MNHEY, CDR2 SMNVEV (reference sequence). The CDR3 sequence is 13 residues long. With 4 bases removed from V and 2 bases from J, the gap between germline ends came to 8 bases. As DNA, the CDR3 is TGTGCCAGCAGTTCTAACAGAAACTATGGCTACACCTTC. Amino acids: CASSSNRNYGYTF.